These 2 T cell receptor beta chains originate from one sample sequenced in a study of cytomegalovirus exposure and HLA in healthy donors. PCR was performed using 60 Vbeta and 13 Jbeta primers. Assay: immunoSEQ multiplex PCR; the TCRdb copy retains only in-frame clones and omits some. The table includes around 170,000 clones, approximately 84% detected once. The sample taken for sequencing was PBMCs. These receptors were obtained from a woman in her forties or fifties in good health and CMV-seropositive.

This clone was seen only once. The V and J genes are TRBV19 and TRBJ2-2; TRBD2 agrees at 7 bases. The germline V gene encodes CDR1 LNHDA and CDR2 SQIVND (reference sequence). V dropped 5 bases and J dropped 6; count of bases not matched to a gene: 6. The CDR3 runs 14 residues. For the CDR3, the DNA is TGTGCCAGTAGTTCGCTAGCGGTTCCCGGGGAGCTGTTTTTT. Its protein product is CASSSLAVPGELFF.

Regarding this clone: Germline is not matched at one junction end, which may reflect a read error. CDR3 sequence reads: CSSSTVGVEQYF. The CDR3 DNA sequence: TGTTCCAGCAGCACAGTAGGTGTCGAGCAGTACTTC. The chain links TRBV7-9 to TRBJ2-7; no firm D call. From germline, CDR1 is SEHNR and CDR2 FQNEAQ (reference sequence). The CDR3 totals 12 residues. Looking up the rest from reference TRBV7-9 and TRBJ2-7 gives the full variable domain: DTGVSQNPRHKITKRGQNVTFRCDPISEHNRLYWYRQTLGQGPEFLTYFQNEAQLEKSRLLSDRFSAERPKGSFSTLEIQRTEQGDSAMYLCSSSTVGVEQYFGPGTRLTVT.